Presented here are 25 T cell receptor beta chains from one specimen sequenced in a study of OX40 agonist ivuxolimab in advanced cancers. Only in-frame clones appear in the TCRdb table, and some are missing; sequencing was by immunoSEQ multiplex PCR. The sample gives about 76,000 clones, 65% to 90% of which show up once; about 3.4% is in the top ten. This sample comprised CD4+ or CD8+ T cells sorted from blood, obtained in a trial of the OX40 agonist ivuxolimab. These receptors came from an adult with an advanced solid tumor such as melanoma, head and neck, liver or kidney cancer.

V gene TRBV19 combines with J gene TRBJ1-2, with TRBD1 matching over 8 bases. CDR1 and CDR2 from the germline V gene are LNHDA and SQIVND (reference sequence). With 4 bases clipped from V and 4 bases from J, the junction kept 11 bases outside the gene matches. CDR3 length: 16 residues. The CDR3 DNA reads TGTGCCAGTAGTACCCAGGGGGCCCTTGGGAGCTATGGCTACACCTTC. Residues: CASSTQGALGSYGYTF.

V is TRBV19 and J is TRBJ1-5, with D uncertain. Germline V gene data show CDR1 as LNHDA and CDR2 as SQIVND (reference sequence). Deletions cut 10 bases from V and 7 bases from J, with 17 bases between. CDR3 size: 13 residues. CDR3 residues: CATGWVVSQPQHF. CDR3 nucleotides: TGTGCCACCGGGTGGGTGGTTAGCCAGCCCCAGCATTTT.

As to this clone: The sample contains more than one DNA sequence encoding this CDR3. This chain links TRBV30 with TRBJ1-5; D is unresolved. Germline values: CDR1 GTSNPN, CDR2 SVGIG (reference sequence). The CDR3 is made up of 14 amino acids. Trimming left V 2 bases short and J 2 bases short, with 10 bases between. CDR3 sequence (DNA): TGTGCCTGGAGTCCGAAGAGGGGCAATCAGCCCCAGCATTTT. It translates to CAWSPKRGNQPQHF.

This chain uses TRBV5-1 with TRBJ2-3; D perhaps matches TRBD2 (5 bases). The V gene lost 0 bases and the J gene lost 5 bases, with 13 bases spanning the gap. The CDR3 has 15 amino acids. Germline assignment: CDR1 SGHRS and CDR2 YFSETQ. The CDR3 is CASSLANSGLDTQYF. The CDR3, as DNA: TGCGCCAGCAGCTTGGCGAACAGCGGTCTAGATACGCAGTATTTT.

The chain recombines TRBV7-3 with TRBJ2-3; D is possibly TRBD2 (5 bases). Germline V gives CDR1 SGHTA, CDR2 FQGTGA. Between the trimmed V and J ends, which lost 5 bases and 6 bases, there was a span of 24 bases. The CDR3 runs to 17 residues. The CDR3 sequence is CASSERYPRGRGDTQYF. In DNA form, the CDR3 reads TGTGCCAGCAGCGAACGGTACCCACGGGGTCGAGGGGATACGCAGTATTTT.

This clone was seen only once. The gene calls are TRBV5-4 and TRBJ2-1; D is possibly TRBD1 or TRBD2 (5 bases each). This CDR3 is 15 amino acids long. CDR1 and CDR2 from the germline V gene are SGHNT and YYREEE (reference sequence). V lost 0 bases and J lost 5, with 12 bases in between. The CDR3 DNA is TGTGCCAGCAGCTTGGCCTGGGGGTTCGACAATGAGCAGTTCTTC. Translating it yields CASSLAWGFDNEQFF.

J is TRBJ2-7 and V is TRBV2, with D possibly matching TRBD1 (6 bases). The V gene lost 7 bases and the J gene lost 3 bases, with 7 bases spanning the gap. Germline CDR1 SNHLY, CDR2 FYNNEI. The CDR3 has 11 residues. CDR3 loop: CASIGGYEQYF. The DNA of the CDR3 is TGTGCCAGCATAGGGGGCTACGAGCAGTACTTC.

This clone has at least ten counts. The chain combines TRBV12-5 with TRBJ2-7; D may be TRBD1 (6 bases). CDR1 is LGHNT, CDR2 FRNRAP, per germline. This CDR3 is built from 16 residues. V lost 2 bases and J lost 7, with 21 bases in between. Written as DNA, the CDR3 is TGTGCTAGTGGTTTGCCCCCCGGCAGGGGTAAATCGGAGCAGTACTTC. Encoded protein: CASGLPPGRGKSEQYF.

As concerns this clone: At the DNA level, this CDR3 is encoded by other sequences in the same sample as well. The genes are TRBV5-1 and TRBJ2-1; D possibly corresponds to TRBD2 (6 bases). The V gene lost 0 bases and the J gene lost 8 bases, with 9 bases spanning the gap. The CDR3 is 13 residues long. Germline CDR1 and CDR2: SGHRS and YFSETQ. DNA of the CDR3: TGCGCCAGCAGCTTGGGGGCTAGCGATGAGCAGTTCTTC. Translating gives CASSLGASDEQFF.

In nucleotides, the CDR3 is TGTGCCGTGCAAACAGGGGGGGTAGTTGAAAAACTGTTTTTT. Encoded protein: CAVQTGGVVEKLFF. This chain joins TRBV30 and TRBJ1-4; 8 nucleotides align to TRBD1. The V and J ends lost 8 bases and 7 bases, in that order; junction bases with no gene match: 12. Germline V gives CDR1 GTSNPN, CDR2 SVGIG (reference sequence). CDR3 length: 14 residues.

The gene calls are TRBV13 and TRBJ1-2; TRBD1 might be the D (6 bases). CDR3 length: 13 amino acids. With 6 bases removed from V and 7 bases from J, the gap between germline ends came to 15 bases. Per germline, CDR1 PRHDT and CDR2 FYEKMQ (reference sequence). The CDR3 bases are TGTGCCAGCAGAAGAAAGGGGGTCGGTGGCTACACCTTC. Its translation: CASRRKGVGGYTF.

The chain carries TRBV19 and TRBJ1-3; TRBD1 matches at 7 bases. CDR3 size: 14 residues. Germline V lookup: CDR1 LNHDA, CDR2 SQIVND (reference sequence). After removal of 6 bases from V and 2 bases from J, the junction contained 4 bases not matched to a gene. CDR3 residues: CASRTGEAGNTIYF. The CDR3 bases are TGTGCCAGTAGAACAGGGGAAGCTGGAAACACCATATATTTT.

The chain uses TRBV10-3 and TRBJ2-3, with 9 nucleotides matching TRBD2. The CDR3 has 17 amino acids. J gave up 0 bases and V 0 bases, and 4 bases lay outside the gene matches. Germline assignment: CDR1 ENHRY and CDR2 SYGVKD. The CDR3 here is CAISESGTSTSTDTQYF. Written as DNA, the CDR3 is TGTGCCATCAGTGAGTCCGGGACTAGCACCAGCACAGATACGCAGTATTTT.

The chain recombines TRBV6-6 with TRBJ2-7; D is perhaps TRBD2 (7 bases). The germline V gene has CDR1 MNHNY and CDR2 SVGAGI (reference sequence). With 8 bases removed from V and 6 bases from J, the gap between germline ends came to 20 bases. This CDR3 has 14 residues. Here the CDR3 reads CASGQRGLKLEQYF. The CDR3 nucleotides are TGTGCCAGCGGACAGCGGGGCTTGAAGCTCGAGCAGTACTTC.

The V and J genes are TRBV5-6 and TRBJ2-3, with unresolved D. Per germline, CDR1 SGHDT and CDR2 YYEEEE. The CDR3 extends over 15 amino acids. V gave up 0 bases and J gave up 0 bases, with 8 bases separating them. The CDR3 loop is CASSLGWGSTDTQYF. DNA of the CDR3: TGTGCCAGCAGCTTGGGGTGGGGAAGCACAGATACGCAGTATTTT.

This clone was seen only once. The chain has TRBV4-3 and TRBJ2-4, with no clear D. CDR3 length: 16 amino acids. Per the germline V gene, CDR1 is LGHNA and CDR2 is YSLEER. V was trimmed by 0 bases and J by 2 bases, leaving 11 bases between them. The CDR3 bases are TGCGCCAGCAGCCAAGATCGTTCCGGTACCAAAAACATTCAGTACTTC. It is translated as CASSQDRSGTKNIQYF.

The gene calls are TRBV18 and TRBJ1-5, with 10 bases aligning to TRBD1. V dropped 1 base and J dropped 7; count of bases not matched to a gene: 13. This CDR3 spans 18 amino acids. Germline V gene data show CDR1 as KGHSH and CDR2 as LQKENI. Here the CDR3 reads CASSPRTTGTGAYQPQHF. CDR3 DNA: TGTGCCAGCTCACCACGAACTACCGGGACAGGGGCATACCAGCCCCAGCATTTT.

The rearrangement links TRBV4-3 to TRBJ1-4, with a possible D match to TRBD1 (5 bases). The V gene's germline CDR1 is LGHNA and CDR2 YSLEER. The CDR3 contains 15 residues. Trimming shortened V by 1 base and J by 8 bases, and 14 bases separated the two germline ends. The CDR3 bases are TGCGCCAGCAGCCAAGGGACACCTGGCAGGGAAAAACTGTTTTTT. Its translation: CASSQGTPGREKLFF.

This chain connects TRBV28 to TRBJ1-2, with D perhaps matching TRBD1 (6 bases). The CDR3 sequence is 12 residues long. V lost 3 bases and J lost 9, with 11 bases in between. Germline V lookup: CDR1 MDHEN, CDR2 SYDVKM. The DNA of the CDR3 is TGTGCCAGCAGTTTGGAGCAGGGGAGCTACACCTTC. Protein product: CASSLEQGSYTF.

The chain has TRBV7-2 and TRBJ2-7; D ambiguous. The CDR3 runs to 13 residues. V gave up 5 bases and J gave up 2 bases, with 10 bases separating them. Germline V gene sequence: CDR1 SGHTA, CDR2 FQGNSA. The DNA of the CDR3 is TGTGCCAGCAGCCCTAGGGCGGCCTACGAGCAGTACTTC. Its translation: CASSPRAAYEQYF. The full variable domain, with the rest looked up from reference TRBV7-2 and TRBJ2-7, is GAGVSQSPSNKVTEKGKDVELRCDPISGHTALYWYRQSLGQGLEFLIYFQGNSAPDKSGLPSDRFSAERTGGSVSTLTIQRTQQEDSAVYLCASSPRAAYEQYFGPGTRLTVT.

On this clone itself: The identical CDR3 is also encoded by other nucleotide sequences in the sample. CDR3 DNA: TGCGCCAGCAGCCAAGAAGGAGGCAATGAGCAGTTCTTC. This translates into CASSQEGGNEQFF. The genes are TRBV4-3 and TRBJ2-1, with a tentative D call TRBD2 (5 bases). The ends were cut back, 0 bases at V and 6 bases at J, with 6 bases in the middle. The CDR3 spans 13 residues. Germline V lookup: CDR1 LGHNA, CDR2 YSLEER.

This clone was recorded only once. V usage is TRBV11-3 and J usage is TRBJ2-7; D possibly corresponds to TRBD1 (6 bases). Trimming left V 5 bases short and J 5 bases short, with 13 bases between. In germline, CDR1 is SGHNT, CDR2 YENEEA. This CDR3 region has 13 residues. CDR3 sequence (DNA): TGTGCCAGCAGCGTACAACAGGGTGACGAGCAGTACTTC. Encoded protein: CASSVQQGDEQYF.

V gene TRBV7-8 combines with J gene TRBJ2-1, with 9 bases fitting TRBD2. The germline gives CDR1 SGHVS, CDR2 FQNEAQ. CDR3 length equals 20 residues. With V trimmed by 0 bases and J by 4 bases, 16 bases remained unmatched. The DNA of the CDR3 is TGTGCCAGCAGCTTAGCGCCAAGCCCCCTCGGGCTAGCGGGGTACAATGAGCAGTTCTTC. The encoded protein is CASSLAPSPLGLAGYNEQFF.

This clone has more than one count but fewer than ten. V usage is TRBV5-1 and J usage is TRBJ1-2; no definite D call. Germline lookup yields CDR1 SGHRS and CDR2 YFSETQ. V lost 0 bases, J lost 8 bases, and 20 bases lay in between. This CDR3 spans 16 amino acids. The CDR3 DNA sequence: TGCGCCAGCAGCTTGGATGGTACGGTATTCAATCTGGGCTACACCTTC. This encodes CASSLDGTVFNLGYTF.

This sequence joins TRBV27 and TRBJ2-5, with TRBD2 identical over 10 bases. Germline V gene sequence: CDR1 MNHEY, CDR2 SMNVEV (reference sequence). V lost 6 bases and J lost 4; bases outside the gene matches: 5. The CDR3 has 14 residues. The CDR3 here is CASRLAGVGETQYF. CDR3 nucleotides: TGTGCCAGCAGGCTAGCGGGAGTCGGAGAGACCCAGTACTTC.